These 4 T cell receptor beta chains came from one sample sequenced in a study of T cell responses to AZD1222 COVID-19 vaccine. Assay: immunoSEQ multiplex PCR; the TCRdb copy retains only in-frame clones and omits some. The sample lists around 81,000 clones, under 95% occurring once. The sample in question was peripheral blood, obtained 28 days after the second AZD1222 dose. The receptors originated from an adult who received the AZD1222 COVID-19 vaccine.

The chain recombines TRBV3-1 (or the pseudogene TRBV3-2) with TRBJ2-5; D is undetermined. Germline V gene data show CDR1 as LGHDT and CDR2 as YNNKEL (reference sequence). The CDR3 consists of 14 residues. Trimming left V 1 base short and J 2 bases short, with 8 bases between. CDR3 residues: CASSQGLSQETQYF. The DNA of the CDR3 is TGTGCCAGCAGCCAAGGTCTTTCACAAGAGACCCAGTACTTC.

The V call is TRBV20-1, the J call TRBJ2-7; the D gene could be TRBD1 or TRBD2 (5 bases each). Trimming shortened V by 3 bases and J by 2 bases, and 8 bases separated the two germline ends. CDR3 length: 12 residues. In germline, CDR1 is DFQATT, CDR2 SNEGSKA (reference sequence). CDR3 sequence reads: CSASEGPYEQYF. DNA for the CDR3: TGCAGTGCTAGTGAGGGGCCCTACGAGCAGTACTTC.

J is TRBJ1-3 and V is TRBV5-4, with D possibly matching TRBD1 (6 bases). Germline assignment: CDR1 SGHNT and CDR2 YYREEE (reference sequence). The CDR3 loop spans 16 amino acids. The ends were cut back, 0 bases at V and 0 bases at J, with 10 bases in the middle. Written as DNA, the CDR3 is TGTGCCAGCAGCTTGGGCGGGACAACCTCTGGAAACACCATATATTTT. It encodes CASSLGGTTSGNTIYF.

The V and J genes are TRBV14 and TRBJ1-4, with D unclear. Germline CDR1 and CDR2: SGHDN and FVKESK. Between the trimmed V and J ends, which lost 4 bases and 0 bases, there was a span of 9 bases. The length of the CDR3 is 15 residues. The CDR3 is CASSLSLATNEKLFF. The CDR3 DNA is TGTGCCAGCAGCCTCTCCTTGGCAACTAATGAAAAACTGTTTTTT.